Below, 4 T cell receptor beta chains from the same sample are listed, as sequenced in a study of CD4 T cells in relation to SARS-CoV-2 and coronaviruses. This table comes from immunoSEQ multiplex PCR, and its TCRdb copy is limited to in-frame clones, with some not included. This table has roughly 12,000 clones, 78% appearing once. Antigens of these TCRs are unknown. Before the COVID-19 pandemic, during about 2011-2019, CD4+ T cells were taken from unexposed donors. Isolation of CD4+ T cells took place after about 9 days in culture. The specimen sequenced was CD4+ T cells from PBMCs, cultured in vitro. The receptors derive from a human donor in good health.

This clone appeared a few times. The chain combines TRBV2 with TRBJ2-1; 12 bases are shared with TRBD2. Germline CDR1 reads SNHLY; CDR2 reads FYNNEI. Trimming cost V 6 bases and J 5 bases; bases outside gene matches: 5. The CDR3 runs to 15 residues. The CDR3, as DNA: TGTGCCAGCAGGCGGACTAGCGGGACCCACAATGAGCAGTTCTTC. Translating it yields CASRRTSGTHNEQFF.

V and J are TRBV4-1 and TRBJ2-7; possibly TRBD1 for D (6 bases). Germline loops: CDR1 MGHRA, CDR2 YSYEKL. The V and J ends lost 4 bases and 4 bases respectively, with 14 bases between them. This CDR3 is built from 14 residues. In DNA, the CDR3 is TGCGCCAGCAGCCGAACAGGGAAACCATACGAGCAGTACTTC. This gives the protein CASSRTGKPYEQYF.

The V and J genes are TRBV5-1 and TRBJ1-4; 7 bases align to TRBD1. The CDR3 contains 15 residues. Per the germline V gene, CDR1 is SGHRS and CDR2 is YFSETQ. The junction had 7 bases not matched to a gene; V was cut back by 4 bases and J by 4 bases. For the CDR3, the DNA is TGCGCCAGCAGCATGGGGACAGCGGATAATGAAAAACTGTTTTTT. It codes for CASSMGTADNEKLFF.

J is TRBJ2-7 and V is TRBV6-1; D is uncertain. Trimming removed 2 bases from V and 4 bases from J, with 15 bases in between. Germline-derived CDR1 and CDR2 are MNHNS and SASEGT. The CDR3 extends over 15 amino acids. Here the CDR3 DNA reads TGTGCCAGCAGTGAATTTGGTCAAACCCCGTACGAGCAGTACTTC. Translating gives CASSEFGQTPYEQYF.